What follows is one TCR beta chain and its context. Original analysis: Reference gene primer amplification gave estimated nucleated cell counts. Assay used: immunoSEQ multiplex PCR; TCRdb lists only in-frame clones, some missing. V and J calls and clone size are copied from that table; D and trimming were computed from the DNA. The profile shows around 20,000 clones, about 88% of them singletons. The data originate from a study of blood T cell repertoires in COVID-19. The overall study: COVID-19 samples, acute and convalescent, were from the United States, Italy and Spain. Sample material is recorded as cDNA or gDNA derived from T cells, B-cell-depleted T cells, or PBMCs.

V was shortened by 6 bases and J by 2 bases, with 10 bases between the two germline ends. The CDR3 consists of 13 residues. The germline V gene has CDR1 SGHDN and CDR2 FVKESK. What was sequenced was peripheral blood. The TCR comes from a human donor in a cohort sampled during active COVID-19. The donor label of this sample is uncertain. The V call is TRBV14, the J call TRBJ1-2; D is ambiguous. Here the CDR3 DNA reads TGTGCCAGCAGACGGGAGGGCAACTATGGCTACACCTTC. Its protein product is CASRREGNYGYTF.